This TCR beta chain was captured by sequencing in a study of blood T cell repertoires in COVID-19. Overall study: The study drew acute and convalescent COVID-19 samples from the United States, Italy and Spain. From T cells, B-cell-depleted T cells, or PBMCs came the material, which was cDNA or gDNA.

As processed by the authors: Cell counts per sample came from amplifying reference gene primers. Assay: immunoSEQ multiplex PCR; the TCRdb copy retains only in-frame clones and omits some. V and J calls and clone size are as listed in that table; D and trimming were resolved from the DNA. The sample contains around 230,000 clones, 83% of which appear only once. Per germline, CDR1 SEHNR and CDR2 FQNEAQ (reference sequence). The CDR3 runs 17 residues. Trimming shortened V by 4 bases and J by 0 bases, and 16 bases separated the two germline ends. The J gene is TRBJ2-4, the V gene TRBV7-9, with D perhaps matching TRBD2 (6 bases). The sequenced sample consisted of peripheral blood. This receptor was obtained from a woman aged 40-49 years with active or convalescent COVID-19. CDR3 in DNA: TGTGCCAGCAGCTATACATCCGCGGGACTAGCCAAAAACATTCAGTACTTC. It codes for CASSYTSAGLAKNIQYF.